Below are 32 T cell receptor beta chains sequenced from a single sample in a study of regulatory T cells in long-lasting Graves disease. CDR3 regions were amplified by Arm-PCR using iRepertoire HTBI primers to build TCR beta libraries. Via MiXCR, TCRdb re-called the multiplex PCR reads, giving one row per CDR3 protein. In the table there are roughly 520,000 distinct CDR3 sequences, around 12% of which are singletons. Specified time point: newly diagnosed GD, antithyroid drugs for less than 3 months. Generation of the TCR library employed RNA extracted from PBMCs. The sample was also reused in another study, on T cells in Graves' hyperthyroidism and ophthalmopathy.

The sequences come from peripheral blood mononuclear cells (PBMCs), collected at new diagnosis, from a patient treated with antithyroid drugs. These receptor sequences come from a woman aged 25-40 years with Graves disease.

This clonotype was found many times. The rearrangement uses TRBV18 and TRBJ1-2, with D tentatively TRBD1 (5 bases). V dropped 4 bases and J dropped 0 bases, with 15 bases sitting between them. CDR3 size: 16 residues. The germline V gene has CDR1 KGHSH and CDR2 LQKENI. The CDR3 here is CASSQLPGPTNYGYTF. The CDR3 DNA follows: TGTGCCAGCTCACAATTACCGGGACCTACTAACTATGGCTACACCTTC.

This clonotype has ten or more counts. CDR3 sequence: CSASPSRNEQFF. The CDR3 DNA is TGCAGTGCTTCTCCTAGTCGAAATGAGCAGTTCTTC. The genes are TRBV20-1 and TRBJ2-1; no clear D gene. Trimming stripped 5 bases from V and 7 bases from J, with 12 bases between. CDR1 is DFQATT and CDR2 is SNEGSKA in the germline V gene (reference sequence). The length of the CDR3 is 12 residues.

This clonotype was seen a single time. It differs at one base from a far larger clone, so likely a read error. The chain joins TRBV2 to TRBJ2-1; 9 positions match TRBD1. CDR1 and CDR2 (germline): SNHLY, FYNNEI. Trimming removed 6 bases from V and 10 bases from J; junction bases left unmatched: 10. This CDR3 has 14 amino acids. The CDR3 DNA reads as TGTGCCAGCAGCGCACAGGGGGCCACCTACGAGCAGTTCTTC. Its protein product is CASSAQGATYEQFF. Filled out from reference TRBV2 and TRBJ2-1, the complete variable domain reads EPEVTQTPSHQVTQMGQEVILRCVPISNHLYFYWYRQILGQKVEFLVSFYNNEISEKSEIFDDQFSVERPDGSNFTLKIRSTKLEDSAMYFCASSAQGATYEQFFGPGTRLTVL.

There are many counts of this clonotype. The V call is TRBV28, the J call TRBJ2-7, with D perhaps TRBD2 (5 bases). Trimming took off 8 bases at V and 3 bases at J, with 14 bases between the two ends. This CDR3 comprises 13 residues. Germline V gene lookup returns CDR1 MDHEN and CDR2 SYDVKM. CDR3 sequence: CASLGRGFYEQYF. The CDR3 DNA follows: TGTGCCAGCCTCGGCCGAGGGTTCTACGAGCAGTACTTC.

This clonotype was counted at least ten times. This sequence joins TRBV24-1 and TRBJ2-5, with 9 bases matching TRBD2. J lost 3 bases, V lost 0 bases, and 1 base had no gene match. The CDR3 extends over 15 amino acids. Germline V gene sequence: CDR1 KGHDR, CDR2 SFDVKD. The DNA of the CDR3 is TGTGCCACCAGTGATTTGTTAGCGGGAGAAGAGACCCAGTACTTC. It translates to CATSDLLAGEETQYF.

This clonotype was found many times. V usage is TRBV20-1 and J usage is TRBJ2-7; D gene unclear. Looked up from germline, CDR1 is DFQATT and CDR2 is SNEGSKA (reference sequence). This CDR3 spans 15 amino acids. Trimming shortened V by 3 bases and J by 2 bases, and 17 bases separated the two germline ends. This CDR3 is CSASGLGKSTYEQYF. The CDR3 nucleotides are TGCAGTGCTAGCGGGCTCGGCAAATCCACCTACGAGCAGTACTTC.

CDR3 in DNA: TGTGCCAGCAGCTTGGTAGCGACTAGGGAGCAGTACTTC. Its protein is CASSLVATREQYF. The chain uses TRBV5-4 and TRBJ2-7, with TRBD2 as a possible D gene (6 bases). Germline CDR1 and CDR2: SGHNT and YYREEE (reference sequence). This CDR3 contains 13 residues. V shed 0 bases and J shed 7 bases, with 11 bases lying between them. The whole variable domain, remainder taken from reference TRBV5-4 and TRBJ2-7, is ETGVTQSPTHLIKTRGQQVTLRCSSQSGHNTVSWYQQALGQGPQFIFQYYREEENGRGNFPPRFSGLQFPNYSSELNVNALELDDSALYLCASSLVATREQYFGPGTRLTVT.

There are a few counts of this clonotype. The rearrangement joins TRBV6-1 to TRBJ2-1, with D unresolved. CDR3 size: 16 residues. V lost 5 bases, J lost 2 bases, and 16 bases lay in between. Looked up from germline, CDR1 is MNHNS and CDR2 is SASEGT. CDR3 residues: CASSPHYEPPYNEQFF. For the CDR3, the DNA is TGTGCCAGCAGTCCGCATTACGAACCACCCTACAATGAGCAGTTCTTC.

In its sample, this clonotype was seen many times. The chain combines TRBV20-1 with TRBJ2-1; 7 nucleotides match TRBD2. Trimming removed 3 bases from V and 8 bases from J; junction bases left unmatched: 10. The germline V gene encodes CDR1 DFQATT and CDR2 SNEGSKA (reference sequence). The CDR3 has 14 residues. CDR3 coding DNA: TGCAGTGCTAGCGGGGCGGGAGACAATGATGAGCAGTTCTTC. Amino acids: CSASGAGDNDEQFF.

This clonotype was seen ten or more times. The rearrangement joins TRBV12-3 or TRBV12-4 to TRBJ1-4; possible D gene TRBD1, 6 bases. CDR3 length: 14 amino acids. V was clipped by 6 bases and J by 6 bases, with 14 bases between them. This chain's CDR3 is CASRGARAYEKLFF. The DNA for the CDR3 is TGTGCCAGCAGGGGGGCTAGGGCCTATGAAAAACTGTTTTTT.

V gene TRBV7-9 combines with J gene TRBJ2-2; 8 nucleotides match TRBD2. V shed 8 bases and J 3 bases; nucleotides not matched to a gene: 8. Germline CDR1 reads SEHNR; CDR2 reads FQNEAQ (reference sequence). This CDR3 spans 15 amino acids. The CDR3 nucleotides are TGTGCCAGCCGCGATAGCGGGGCTTACACCGGGGAGCTGTTTTTT. Residues: CASRDSGAYTGELFF.

This clonotype was observed at least ten times. V is TRBV20-1 and J is TRBJ2-7; 9 bases are shared with TRBD1. Germline V gene data show CDR1 as DFQATT and CDR2 as SNEGSKA (reference sequence). Germline trimming cut 0 bases from V and 6 bases from J; bases unmatched to any gene: 6. CDR3 size: 14 residues. Written as DNA, the CDR3 is TGCAGTGCTAGAGATTTAAAGGACAGGGGCGAGCAGTACTTC. This translates into CSARDLKDRGEQYF.

This clonotype was detected only a few times. The CDR3 sequence: CSAYRRTSPNEQFF. Written as DNA, the CDR3 is TGCAGTGCCTACCGGCGGACTAGTCCCAATGAGCAGTTCTTC. The chain couples TRBV20-1 to TRBJ2-1, with 7 bases matching TRBD2. CDR1 and CDR2 from the germline V gene are DFQATT and SNEGSKA (reference sequence). Trimming removed 6 bases from V and 6 bases from J; junction bases left unmatched: 11. This CDR3 is built from 14 residues.

This clonotype was counted ten times or more. The V gene is TRBV6-2 or TRBV6-3, the J gene TRBJ2-3; D remains unclear. This CDR3 region has 12 residues. V lost 0 bases, J lost 6 bases, and 4 bases lay in between. Looked up from germline, CDR1 is MNHEY and CDR2 is SVGEGT. CDR3 sequence: CASSYSQDTQYF. The CDR3, as DNA: TGTGCCAGCAGTTACTCACAGGATACGCAGTATTTT.

This clonotype has at least ten counts. The CDR3, as DNA: TGTGCCACCCGACAGGGGCTCGAGACCCAGTACTTC. It translates to CATRQGLETQYF. The chain has TRBV15 and TRBJ2-5; the match to TRBD1 covers 8 bases. Trimming cost V 8 bases and J 5 bases; bases outside gene matches: 4. The CDR3 loop spans 12 amino acids. The germline V gene encodes CDR1 LNHNV and CDR2 YYDKDF (reference sequence). Full variable domain (outside the CDR3, taken from reference TRBV15 and TRBJ2-5): DAMVIQNPRYQVTQFGKPVTLSCSQTLNHNVMYWYQQKSSQAPKLLFHYYDKDFNNEADTPDNFQSRRPNTSFCFLDIRSPGLGDTAMYLCATRQGLETQYFGPGTRLLVL.

This clonotype occurred many times. The chain uses TRBV9 and TRBJ1-3; D gene uncertain. The V end was cut by 0 bases, the J end by 3 bases, with 10 bases between. The CDR3 sequence is 15 residues long. The germline CDR1 and CDR2 sequences are SGDLS and YYNGEE. The CDR3 DNA reads TGTGCCAGCAGCGTAGACTCTGGGGTTGGAAACACCATATATTTT. Translated, it gives CASSVDSGVGNTIYF.

The sample holds many counts of this clonotype. This chain connects TRBV5-4 to TRBJ1-4; possibly TRBD1 for D (5 bases). The CDR3 loop spans 16 amino acids. Germline CDR1 SGHNT, CDR2 YYREEE (reference sequence). V was clipped by 4 bases and J by 5 bases, with 18 bases between them. CDR3 sequence (DNA): TGTGCCAGCAGCAACTTGGGGGGAAGGACGAATGAAAAACTGTTTTTT. Amino acids: CASSNLGGRTNEKLFF.

There are many counts of this clonotype. The gene calls are TRBV7-8 and TRBJ1-1; D may be TRBD1 (6 bases). CDR1 is SGHVS, CDR2 FQNEAQ, per germline. The V end was cut by 1 base, the J end by 0 bases, with 12 bases between. The CDR3 loop spans 16 amino acids. The CDR3 region is CASSLVGGSLNTEAFF. The CDR3, as DNA: TGTGCCAGCAGCTTAGTAGGGGGGTCCTTGAACACTGAAGCTTTCTTT.

This clonotype has ten or more counts. V is TRBV6-5 and J is TRBJ1-2, with D perhaps matching TRBD1 (6 bases). The V gene's germline CDR1 is MNHEY and CDR2 SVGAGI. V was cut by 2 bases and J by 4 bases, with 14 bases left in between. CDR3 length: 15 residues. The CDR3 region has the DNA TGTGCCAGCAGTTACCCAGGACAGCCCTTCTATGGCTACACCTTC. It encodes CASSYPGQPFYGYTF.

This clonotype was found many times. This chain links TRBV11-3 with TRBJ2-3; D unclear. Germline CDR1 and CDR2: SGHNT and YENEEA. The CDR3 loop spans 14 amino acids. V was clipped by 2 bases and J by 2 bases, with 8 bases between them. The chain's CDR3 is CASSLIDTTDTQYF. CDR3 DNA sequence: TGTGCCAGCAGCTTAATAGACACCACAGATACGCAGTATTTT. The full variable domain, its missing parts supplied by reference TRBV11-3 and TRBJ2-3, is EAGVVQSPRYKIIEKKQPVAFWCNPISGHNTLYWYLQNLGQGPELLIRYENEEAVDDSQLPKDRFSAERLKGVDSTLKIQPAELGDSAVYLCASSLIDTTDTQYFGPGTRLTVL.

This clonotype was counted between two and nine times. The chain couples TRBV7-9 to TRBJ2-2; 8 nucleotides align to TRBD1. Germline loops: CDR1 SEHNR, CDR2 FQNEAQ (reference sequence). The CDR3 is made up of 17 amino acids. V was pared by 5 bases and J by 1 base, with 9 bases of the junction left unmatched. CDR3 protein: CASSQWTGRLNTGELFF. In DNA, the CDR3 is TGTGCCAGCAGCCAATGGACAGGGAGGTTGAACACCGGGGAGCTGTTTTTT.

This clonotype has at least ten counts. The V and J genes are TRBV6-1 and TRBJ1-2; D is possibly TRBD1 (5 bases). Germline V gene data show CDR1 as MNHNS and CDR2 as SASEGT. This CDR3 has 13 amino acids. Trimming took off 5 bases at V and 2 bases at J, with 9 bases between the two ends. The CDR3 coding sequence is TGTGCCAGCAGTCGGGACGGGAACTATGGCTACACCTTC. It translates to CASSRDGNYGYTF.

A note on this clonotype: Lacking the conserved final phenylalanine or tryptophan, this CDR3 likely reflects a read error. The chain uses TRBV13 and TRBJ2-1; unclear D gene. Trimming pared 5 bases from V and 0 bases from J, leaving 14 bases between. The CDR3 runs 16 residues. Germline CDR1 reads PRHDT; CDR2 reads FYEKMQ (reference sequence). The DNA for the CDR3 is TGTGCCAGCAGCCTCGGAGAGCTAGGCTCCTACAATGAGCAGTTCTTG. It yields the protein CASSLGELGSYNEQFL.

The chain carries TRBV7-2 and TRBJ1-2; possibly TRBD1 for D (6 bases). The germline V gene encodes CDR1 SGHTA and CDR2 FQGNSA. The CDR3 is made up of 18 amino acids. V lost 4 bases and J lost 5, with 26 bases in between. The DNA for the CDR3 is TGTGCCAGCAGCTCGGAACTCGGGACGCGGGGGCGGGGGTATGGCTACACCTTC. Translating it yields CASSSELGTRGRGYGYTF. The whole variable domain, filled in from reference TRBV7-2 and TRBJ1-2, reads GAGVSQSPSNKVTEKGKDVELRCDPISGHTALYWYRQSLGQGLEFLIYFQGNSAPDKSGLPSDRFSAERTGGSVSTLTIQRTQQEDSAVYLCASSSELGTRGRGYGYTFGSGTRLTVV.

This clonotype was seen at least ten times. The J gene is TRBJ1-2, the V gene TRBV20-1; TRBD1 might be the D (5 bases). Germline V gene lookup returns CDR1 DFQATT and CDR2 SNEGSKA (reference sequence). CDR3 length equals 11 residues. Trimming took off 4 bases at V and 7 bases at J, with 10 bases between the two ends. CDR3 residues: CSAKLGVGYTF. The CDR3 region has the DNA TGCAGTGCTAAGTTGGGGGTTGGCTACACCTTC.

This clonotype was picked up many times. This chain uses TRBV20-1 with TRBJ2-7; TRBD2 matches 10 bases. This CDR3 contains 15 residues. With V trimmed by 0 bases and J by 4 bases, 6 bases remained unmatched. From germline, CDR1 is DFQATT and CDR2 SNEGSKA (reference sequence). CDR3: CSARDWSSGRYEQYF. CDR3 DNA sequence: TGCAGTGCTAGAGATTGGAGTAGCGGGAGGTACGAGCAGTACTTC.

This clonotype showed up many times. J is TRBJ2-1 and V is TRBV29-1; D is possibly TRBD2 (6 bases). V was trimmed by 4 bases and J by 7 bases, leaving 20 bases between them. The CDR3 has 15 residues. CDR1 and CDR2 from the germline V gene are SQVTM and ANQGSEA. CDR3 region: CSVGVTRGGDNEQFF. DNA for the CDR3: TGCAGCGTTGGGGTGACCCGAGGAGGGGATAATGAGCAGTTCTTC.

The table lists this clonotype with many counts. An end of the junction differs from the germline gene, which may be a read error. DNA of the CDR3: TGTGCCAACAGTCCCGACAGTCAAGAGACCCAGTACTTC. Protein product: CANSPDSQETQYF. The chain is built from TRBV27 and TRBJ2-5; maybe TRBD1 (5 bases). The CDR3 covers 13 residues. From germline, CDR1 is MNHEY and CDR2 SMNVEV (reference sequence).

V is TRBV7-9 and J is TRBJ1-1, with TRBD1 as a possible D gene (5 bases). Germline-derived CDR1 and CDR2 are SEHNR and FQNEAQ (reference sequence). This CDR3 has 13 amino acids. V was clipped by 5 bases and J by 7 bases, with 14 bases between them. In DNA form, the CDR3 reads TGTGCCAGCAGCCCCTCCGGGGCGGGTGAAGCTTTCTTT. Its translation is CASSPSGAGEAFF. The full variable domain, with the rest looked up from reference TRBV7-9 and TRBJ1-1, is DTGVSQNPRHKITKRGQNVTFRCDPISEHNRLYWYRQTLGQGPEFLTYFQNEAQLEKSRLLSDRFSAERPKGSFSTLEIQRTEQGDSAMYLCASSPSGAGEAFFGQGTRLTVV.

As regards this clonotype: Compared with germline, one end of the junction differs, possibly owing to a read error. This chain connects TRBV6-1 to TRBJ2-7; D is perhaps TRBD2 (5 bases). This CDR3 has 14 amino acids. CDR1 and CDR2 from the germline V gene are MNHNS and SASEGT. As DNA, the CDR3 is TGCGCCAGCAGTGAGGAGGATGTCCCCTACGAGCAGTACTTC. Its protein is CASSEEDVPYEQYF.

There are a few counts of this clonotype. The chain has TRBV29-1 and TRBJ1-6; 7 nucleotides agree with TRBD1. CDR1 and CDR2 (germline): SQVTM, ANQGSEA. This CDR3 contains 13 residues. V lost 6 bases and J lost 7; bases outside the gene matches: 6. As DNA, the CDR3 is TGCAGCGTCAGGGGGGGGCCCAATTCACCCCTCCACTTT. As protein: CSVRGGPNSPLHF.

This clonotype was recorded many times. The chain joins TRBV9 to TRBJ2-1; D ambiguous. With 3 bases removed from V and 7 bases from J, the gap between germline ends came to 8 bases. Germline V gene data show CDR1 as SGDLS and CDR2 as YYNGEE. This CDR3 is built from 12 residues. The CDR3 DNA sequence: TGTGCCAGCAGCGCCCATAGTAATGAGCAGTTCTTC. It codes for CASSAHSNEQFF.